This T cell receptor beta chain was retrieved from a study of OX40 agonist ivuxolimab in advanced cancers. The data were produced by immunoSEQ multiplex PCR, yet TCRdb's version contains in-frame clones alone and is incomplete. The sample shows about 60,000 clones, about 83% of them seen only once. Deletions cut 7 bases from V and 5 bases from J, with 17 bases between. CDR3 size: 13 residues. The germline gives CDR1 SQVTM, CDR2 ANQGSEA. Blood draws occurred at baseline, cycle 4 day 1, and cycle 7 day 1. The chain links TRBV29-1 to TRBJ1-1, with a tentative D call TRBD1 (5 bases). The TCR sequence derives from an adult with an advanced solid tumor such as melanoma, head and neck, liver or kidney cancer. Sequences were derived from CD4+ or CD8+ T cells sorted from blood, sampled in a trial of the OX40 agonist ivuxolimab. In nucleotides, the CDR3 is TGCAGCGCCGAAGGTATTAGGGGTACTGAAGCTTTCTTT. It translates to CSAEGIRGTEAFF.